Below, 14 T cell receptor beta chains from the same sample are listed, as sequenced in a study of T cells in Graves' hyperthyroidism and ophthalmopathy. The investigators amplified TCR beta CDR3 regions from RNA transcripts. HTBI primers were the set used in a first-round RT-PCR of the TCR CDR3. TCRdb independently ran MiXCR on the multiplex PCR reads; one entry per CDR3 protein. The sample shows roughly 380,000 distinct CDR3 sequences, around 18% of them seen only once. The specimen was blood. The origin of the receptors is a woman between 40 and 50 years old with Graves' ophthalmopathy.

This chain links TRBV28 with TRBJ2-7; TRBD1 matches at 7 bases. The germline V gene encodes CDR1 MDHEN and CDR2 SYDVKM. The CDR3 consists of 15 residues. V trimming: 4 bases; J trimming: 3 bases; junction bases outside the gene matches: 9. CDR3 residues: CASSSPRTGHYEQYF. CDR3 bases: TGTGCCAGCAGTTCCCCCCGGACAGGCCACTACGAGCAGTACTTC.

V and J are TRBV6-2 or TRBV6-3 and TRBJ1-1, with 8 bases that match TRBD1. This CDR3 has 18 residues. The junction had 12 bases not matched to a gene; V was cut back by 2 bases and J by 1 base. The germline gives CDR1 MNHEY, CDR2 SVGEGT. The CDR3 region is CASSYPRGQGARNTEAFF. The CDR3 nucleotides read TGTGCCAGCAGTTACCCTCGTGGGCAGGGGGCCAGGAACACTGAAGCTTTCTTT.

This clonotype was seen repeatedly, ten times or more. The V call is TRBV12-3 or TRBV12-4, the J call TRBJ2-2, with D unclear. V was shortened by 6 bases and J by 7 bases, with 15 bases between the two germline ends. The CDR3 length is 14 residues. CDR3 sequence reads: CASSRPLGHGELFF. The CDR3 DNA is TGTGCCAGCAGCCGCCCCTTAGGGCACGGGGAGCTGTTTTTT.

This clonotype was recorded many times. The rearrangement joins TRBV7-9 to TRBJ2-7; D is unclear. Germline values: CDR1 SEHNR, CDR2 FQNEAQ (reference sequence). Trimming pared 5 bases from V and 6 bases from J, leaving 8 bases between. The CDR3 is 11 amino acids. CDR3 nucleotide sequence: TGTGCCAGCAGCCGGCAGGCCGAGCAGTACTTC. The encoded protein is CASSRQAEQYF.

This clonotype was seen at least ten times. The chain links TRBV24-1 to TRBJ1-2; 9 positions match TRBD1. Germline CDR1 reads KGHDR; CDR2 reads SFDVKD. After removal of 2 bases from V and 2 bases from J, the junction contained 5 bases not matched to a gene. The CDR3 sequence is 16 residues long. CDR3 coding DNA: TGTGCCACCAGTGATTCAAACGGGACAGGGAACTATGGCTACACCTTC. Translating gives CATSDSNGTGNYGYTF.

At least ten counts were recorded for this clonotype. The rearrangement links TRBV6-2 or TRBV6-3 to TRBJ2-7; D unresolved. The CDR3 loop spans 16 amino acids. V was clipped by 0 bases and J by 2 bases, with 14 bases between them. Germline lookup yields CDR1 MNHEY and CDR2 SVGEGT. DNA for the CDR3: TGTGCCAGCAGTTACTCGAAGGGAACTGTGACCTACGAGCAGTACTTC. Encoded protein: CASSYSKGTVTYEQYF.

This clonotype occurred many times. The J gene is TRBJ1-5, the V gene TRBV6-1; maybe TRBD1 (5 bases). The germline V and J ends were trimmed by 3 bases and 6 bases, with 9 bases remaining between them. Germline lookup yields CDR1 MNHNS and CDR2 SASEGT. This CDR3 has 13 amino acids. The CDR3 region has the DNA TGTGCCAGCAGTGACAGGGATAGTCAGCCCCAGCATTTT. As protein: CASSDRDSQPQHF.

A few counts support this clonotype. The J gene is TRBJ1-1, the V gene TRBV4-3, with D perhaps matching TRBD1 (5 bases). The length of the CDR3 is 15 residues. Trimming removed 0 bases at V and 4 bases at J, with 12 bases between. Germline V gene data show CDR1 as LGHNA and CDR2 as YSLEER. The CDR3, as DNA: TGCGCCAGCAGCCAAGATTTATCGGGGACCACTGAAGCTTTCTTT. This encodes CASSQDLSGTTEAFF.

Many counts were recorded for this clonotype. The V gene is TRBV10-3, the J gene TRBJ2-5, with a weak D call TRBD1 (5 bases). Germline values: CDR1 ENHRY, CDR2 SYGVKD. V was cut by 4 bases and J by 5 bases, with 11 bases left in between. The CDR3 has 13 residues. The CDR3 coding sequence is TGTGCCATCAGTGGGGCAGGGTTGGAGACCCAGTACTTC. Translation: CAISGAGLETQYF.

This clonotype appeared many times. The V gene is TRBV12-3 or TRBV12-4, the J gene TRBJ2-2; 11 nucleotides match TRBD1. Trimming at V came to 6 bases and at J to 3 bases, leaving 12 bases not matched to a gene. The CDR3 length is 18 residues. The CDR3 protein is CASSEPPRDRGDTGELFF. The CDR3 DNA is TGTGCCAGCAGCGAGCCCCCCCGGGACAGGGGGGACACCGGGGAGCTGTTTTTT.

The table lists this clonotype with many counts. J is TRBJ1-2 and V is TRBV28; D not certain. This CDR3 has 13 residues. The V gene lost 4 bases and the J gene lost 4 bases, with 10 bases spanning the gap. CDR1 is MDHEN and CDR2 is SYDVKM in the germline V gene. CDR3 loop: CASSWGVGYGYTF. The CDR3 DNA sequence: TGTGCCAGCAGTTGGGGTGTAGGCTATGGCTACACCTTC.

This clonotype was counted ten times or more. V is TRBV20-1 and J is TRBJ2-2, with 7 bases fitting TRBD1. The CDR3 contains 14 residues. J gave up 3 bases and V 1 base, and 2 bases lay outside the gene matches. The V gene's germline CDR1 is DFQATT and CDR2 SNEGSKA (reference sequence). The chain's CDR3 is CSARVQGDTGELFF. The CDR3 nucleotides are TGCAGTGCTAGAGTTCAGGGGGACACCGGGGAGCTGTTTTTT.

This clonotype showed up many times. V and J are TRBV3-1 and TRBJ2-5, with 7 bases that match TRBD2. Germline lookup yields CDR1 LGHDT and CDR2 YNNKEL (reference sequence). The CDR3 loop spans 14 amino acids. After removal of 4 bases from V and 4 bases from J, the junction contained 6 bases not matched to a gene. The CDR3 DNA reads as TGTGCCAGCAGCCCGAGGGGACTAAGAGAGACCCAGTACTTC. The encoded protein is CASSPRGLRETQYF.

This chain links TRBV5-1 with TRBJ2-5; unclear D gene. Looked up from germline, CDR1 is SGHRS and CDR2 is YFSETQ. V lost 0 bases and J 5 bases, leaving 14 bases between the germline ends. The CDR3 length is 15 residues. CDR3 nucleotide sequence: TGCGCCAGCAGCTTGGGTAAAGGGTATAGGGAGACCCAGTACTTC. Its translation: CASSLGKGYRETQYF.